This T cell receptor (beta chain) was retrieved from a study of T cell responses to AZD1222 COVID-19 vaccine. Findings and caveats of the study: Just a handful of people given AZD1222 tested seropositive at baseline.

Generated by immunoSEQ multiplex PCR, the TCRdb table keeps only in-frame clones and is missing some. The repertoire includes approximately 100,000 clones, roughly nine tenths of them detected once, and 4% to 5% sits in the top ten. In the case of this clone: Its target is unknown.

The CDR3 loop spans 16 amino acids. Germline V gene data show CDR1 as SGHTA and CDR2 as FQGNSA. V lost 1 base to trimming and J lost 8 bases; unmatched junction nucleotides: 4. This TCR came from an adult in good health. Sequencing was performed on peripheral blood, taken on day 0 of AZD1222 vaccination. V gene TRBV7-2 combines with J gene TRBJ2-2; 13 bases are shared with TRBD2. CDR3 sequence: CASSLVLAGGKGELFF. DNA of the CDR3: TGTGCCAGCAGCTTAGTACTAGCGGGGGGGAAAGGGGAGCTGTTTTTT.